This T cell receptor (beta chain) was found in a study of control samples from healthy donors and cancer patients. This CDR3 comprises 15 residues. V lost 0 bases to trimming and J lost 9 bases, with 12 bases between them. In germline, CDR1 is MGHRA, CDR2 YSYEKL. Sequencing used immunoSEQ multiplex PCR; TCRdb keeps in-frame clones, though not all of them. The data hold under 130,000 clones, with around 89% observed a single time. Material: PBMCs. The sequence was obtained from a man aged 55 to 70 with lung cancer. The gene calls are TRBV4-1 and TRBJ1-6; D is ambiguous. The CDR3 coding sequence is TGCGCCAGCAGCCAAGAGAAAAGTATAAGTTCACCCCTCCACTTT. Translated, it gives CASSQEKSISSPLHF.